The 23 T cell receptor beta chains below come from one sample, sequenced in a study of shared clonotypes between healthy human individuals. Libraries were prepared by immunoSEQ multiplex PCR; TCRdb keeps only in-frame clonotypes and omits some of them. The repertoire holds 730,000 or so clones, approximately 75% seen once, with under 2% in the top ten. Sequenced sample: memory CD4+ T cells sorted from blood. The subset is: CD45RA-negative fraction. These receptors came from a woman in her thirties in good health.

The chain couples TRBV28 to TRBJ1-2; 8 bases are shared with TRBD1. The germline V gene encodes CDR1 MDHEN and CDR2 SYDVKM. The J segment lost 8 bases and the V segment lost 4 bases, leaving 12 bases of the junction unmatched. The CDR3 length is 15 residues. The CDR3 sequence is CASSSTTDRVYGYTF. The CDR3 DNA follows: TGTGCCAGCAGTTCGACCACGGACAGGGTATACGGCTACACCTTC.

The chain has TRBV19 and TRBJ2-2; TRBD2 agrees at 7 bases. Trimming removed 4 bases from V and 4 bases from J; junction bases left unmatched: 3. The CDR3 has 14 amino acids. The V gene's germline CDR1 is LNHDA and CDR2 SQIVND (reference sequence). The CDR3 protein is CASSRDYPTGELFF. DNA of the CDR3: TGTGCCAGTAGTAGGGACTACCCCACCGGGGAGCTGTTTTTT. The full variable domain, completed using reference TRBV19 and TRBJ2-2, is DGGITQSPKYLFRKEGQNVTLSCEQNLNHDAMYWYRQDPGQGLRLIYYSQIVNDFQKGDIAEGYSVSREKKESFPLTVTSAQKNPTAFYLCASSRDYPTGELFFGEGSRLTVL.

V usage is TRBV4-1 and J usage is TRBJ2-2; maybe TRBD2 (5 bases). The CDR3 runs 17 residues. The germline V gene has CDR1 MGHRA and CDR2 YSYEKL. Trimming removed 0 bases at V and 3 bases at J, with 14 bases between. The CDR3 DNA sequence: TGCGCCAGCAGCCAAGATCAGTGGGAAGCGGACACCGGGGAGCTGTTTTTT. Amino acid sequence: CASSQDQWEADTGELFF.

This clone was found once. The same CDR3 also results from other DNA sequences found in this sample. This rearrangement joins TRBV5-4 to TRBJ2-5; no clear D gene. In germline, CDR1 is SGHNT, CDR2 YYREEE (reference sequence). Between the trimmed V and J ends, which lost 0 bases and 1 base, there was a span of 4 bases. This CDR3 spans 13 amino acids. CDR3 loop: CASSLGGQETQYF. CDR3 DNA sequence: TGTGCCAGCAGCTTGGGGGGCCAAGAGACCCAGTACTTC.

This clone was seen more than once but under ten times. V is TRBV7-6 and J is TRBJ1-3; 7 bases align to TRBD1. Germline CDR1 SGHVS, CDR2 FNYEAQ. CDR3 length equals 14 residues. With 5 bases clipped from V and 8 bases from J, the junction kept 9 bases outside the gene matches. CDR3 sequence reads: CASSPGQLVDTIYF. The CDR3 DNA sequence: TGTGCCAGCAGCCCGGGACAGTTAGTAGACACCATATATTTT.

Turning to this clone: Since a much larger clone is just one base distant, this may be a read error. The chain employs TRBV10-3 and TRBJ2-7; perhaps TRBD1 as D (6 bases). V gave up 3 bases and J gave up 4 bases, with 7 bases separating them. The CDR3 is made up of 12 amino acids. Germline CDR1 is ENHRY and CDR2 is SYGVKD. DNA for the CDR3: TGTGCCATCAGTGAACAGGGATACGAGCAGTACTTC. Protein: CAISEQGYEQYF.

CDR3: CASSYGGVLAGELFF. CDR3 coding DNA: TGTGCCAGCAGTTACGGCGGGGTCCTTGCCGGGGAGCTGTTTTTT. This rearrangement joins TRBV6-5 to TRBJ2-2; D may be TRBD2 (6 bases). Germline assignment: CDR1 MNHEY and CDR2 SVGAGI. CDR3 size: 15 residues. Trimming removed 2 bases from V and 6 bases from J, with 13 bases in between.

The V call is TRBV15, the J call TRBJ1-2; no reliable D call. V was trimmed by 6 bases and J by 1 base, leaving 18 bases between them. The CDR3 spans 16 residues. Germline V lookup: CDR1 LNHNV, CDR2 YYDKDF (reference sequence). CDR3 nucleotide sequence: TGTGCCACCAGTCCCCGAGCGGGGAACGTTAACTATGGCTACACCTTC. Translating gives CATSPRAGNVNYGYTF.

The chain has TRBV29-1 and TRBJ1-1, with D unclear. Germline-derived CDR1 and CDR2 are SQVTM and ANQGSEA. Trimming left V 7 bases short and J 10 bases short, with 7 bases between. The CDR3 length is 8 residues. This CDR3 reads CSGEGAFF. The CDR3 nucleotides read TGCAGCGGGGAGGGAGCTTTCTTT.

The CDR3 is CASIKTGSLGGELFF. The CDR3 nucleotides read TGTGCCAGCATTAAGACAGGGTCCCTTGGCGGGGAGCTGTTTTTT. The rearrangement uses TRBV6-1 and TRBJ2-2, with 7 nucleotides matching TRBD1. V shed 7 bases, J shed 7 bases, and the junction held 12 bases outside the gene matches. Germline values: CDR1 MNHNS, CDR2 SASEGT. The CDR3 totals 15 residues.

This chain joins TRBV6-4 and TRBJ2-1; 7 nucleotides align to TRBD2. The ends lost 3 bases at V and 9 bases at J; junction bases unmatched: 5. Germline CDR1 reads MRHNA; CDR2 reads SNTAGT. The CDR3 totals 13 residues. Here the CDR3 reads CASSEVWGGEQFF. The CDR3 DNA follows: TGTGCCAGCAGTGAAGTTTGGGGGGGTGAGCAGTTCTTC.

This chain connects TRBV6-5 to TRBJ1-5; a weak D match, TRBD1 (5 bases). Germline CDR1 is MNHEY and CDR2 is SVGAGI. Between the trimmed V and J ends, which lost 0 bases and 9 bases, there was a span of 12 bases. The CDR3 spans 14 residues. CDR3 residues: CASSYSKGSRPQHF. For the CDR3, the DNA is TGTGCCAGCAGTTACTCGAAGGGGAGTCGGCCCCAGCATTTT.

The rearrangement links TRBV2 to TRBJ1-1; D unclear. CDR1 and CDR2 (germline): SNHLY, FYNNEI. V was shortened by 2 bases and J by 10 bases, with 11 bases between the two germline ends. The CDR3 contains 12 residues. The CDR3 DNA sequence: TGTGCCAGCAGTGAAAATCCCCCGCGAGCTTTCTTT. Its translation is CASSENPPRAFF.

The chain recombines TRBV28 with TRBJ2-1; 7 bases are a match to TRBD1. Looked up from germline, CDR1 is MDHEN and CDR2 is SYDVKM. V lost 4 bases to trimming and J lost 7 bases; unmatched junction nucleotides: 13. The CDR3 contains 16 residues. The CDR3 DNA reads as TGTGCCAGCAGTTCCTTGGGACAGTCCCACAGGAATGAGCAGTTCTTC. Translating gives CASSSLGQSHRNEQFF.

The chain links TRBV11-2 to TRBJ2-5; D is uncertain. The CDR3 has 15 amino acids. With 1 base removed from V and 0 bases from J, the gap between germline ends came to 9 bases. The germline V gene encodes CDR1 SGHAT and CDR2 FQNNGV. The CDR3 protein is CASSLARTYQETQYF. The CDR3, as DNA: TGTGCCAGCAGCTTAGCACGGACGTACCAAGAGACCCAGTACTTC.

The V call is TRBV28, the J call TRBJ2-3, with D possibly TRBD2 on 6 matching bases. Germline CDR1 is MDHEN and CDR2 is SYDVKM. CDR3 size: 15 residues. With 6 bases removed from V and 2 bases from J, the gap between germline ends came to 15 bases. This CDR3 reads CASSPSRGNTDTQYF. The CDR3 DNA follows: TGTGCCAGCAGCCCCTCTCGCGGGAACACAGATACGCAGTATTTT.

V is TRBV5-1 and J is TRBJ2-5; possibly TRBD2 for D (6 bases). CDR1 and CDR2 (germline): SGHRS, YFSETQ. There are 14 residues in the CDR3. V lost 5 bases and J lost 5, with 16 bases in between. CDR3 in DNA: TGCGCCAGCAGGTTAGCGGTGGCACGGGAGACCCAGTACTTC. It translates to CASRLAVARETQYF.

At least ten counts were recorded for this clone. Other nucleotide sequences from this sample produce the same CDR3. The chain joins TRBV19 to TRBJ2-1; 7 nucleotides match TRBD1. Germline V gene data show CDR1 as LNHDA and CDR2 as SQIVND (reference sequence). The V and J ends lost 5 bases and 9 bases, in that order; junction bases with no gene match: 7. The CDR3 consists of 13 residues. The CDR3 protein is CASSLQGVGEQFF. CDR3 DNA sequence: TGTGCCAGTAGTCTCCAGGGGGTGGGTGAGCAGTTCTTC.

The sample holds a few counts of this clone. The V and J genes are TRBV6-1 and TRBJ2-3; 12 bases match TRBD2. The CDR3 is made up of 15 amino acids. V dropped 6 bases and J dropped 6; count of bases not matched to a gene: 7. The germline V gene has CDR1 MNHNS and CDR2 SASEGT. CDR3 bases: TGTGCCAGCAGACCTAGCGGGAGGGCCTCCGATACGCAGTATTTT. Residues: CASRPSGRASDTQYF.

The sample holds many counts of this clone. The chain is built from TRBV7-2 and TRBJ1-3, with D possibly being TRBD1 (5 bases). The CDR3 runs 15 residues. Trimming took 5 bases from V and 4 from J, leaving 15 bases between them. Germline V gene sequence: CDR1 SGHTA, CDR2 FQGNSA. This CDR3 reads CASSNQGLLGNTIYF. The CDR3 DNA reads TGTGCCAGCAGCAATCAGGGACTGCTAGGAAACACCATATATTTT.

Notes on this clone: This may arise from a read error, as a much more abundant clone is one base away. This specimen includes other DNA sequences encoding the same CDR3. The V and J genes are TRBV10-3 and TRBJ2-1; a possible D gene is TRBD1 (7 bases). Germline V CDR1 and CDR2: ENHRY, SYGVKD. This CDR3 comprises 18 residues. The ends were cut back, 0 bases at V and 9 bases at J, with 24 bases in the middle. Here the CDR3 reads CAISESGQRTGFGSEQFF. In nucleotides, the CDR3 is TGTGCCATCAGTGAGTCGGGACAACGGACAGGATTCGGGAGTGAGCAGTTCTTC.

This clone was counted a few times. The rearrangement links TRBV7-2 to TRBJ2-2; no clear D. This CDR3 is 15 amino acids long. Germline CDR1 and CDR2: SGHTA and FQGNSA. V was pared by 3 bases and J by 0 bases, with 8 bases between. CDR3 residues: CASSLKVANTGELFF. As DNA, the CDR3 is TGTGCCAGCAGCTTGAAGGTCGCGAACACCGGGGAGCTGTTTTTT.

As concerns this clone: Given a much more abundant clone one base away, this may be a read error. This chain connects TRBV14 to TRBJ2-3; D ambiguous. This CDR3 is built from 12 residues. CDR1 SGHDN and CDR2 FVKESK come from the germline V gene. The germline V and J ends were trimmed by 3 bases and 2 bases, with 3 bases remaining between them. The CDR3 bases are TGTGCCAGCAGCCAGTACACAGATACGCAGTATTTT. It translates to CASSQYTDTQYF.